This record looks at one T cell receptor beta chain sequence and its context. Its antigen is not identified. Treatment here: approximately 9-day PBMC culture with coronavirus spike peptide pools or control peptides (ViraFEST assay). These CD4+ T cells came from an unexposed donor, sampled before the COVID-19 pandemic (2011-2018). The length of the CDR3 is 11 residues. The V and J ends lost 5 bases and 11 bases respectively, with 12 bases between them. This sample is drawn from a study of vaccination and CD4 T cells after COVID-19. Study at large: The authors exposed cells to overlapping spike peptides derived from SARS-CoV-2, HCoV-NL63, HCoV-OC43 and HCoV-229E.

Cultured CD4+ T-cell DNA underwent Oncomine TCR Beta short-read sequencing. Genomic DNA was isolated from CD4+ T cells that had been cultured. TCRdb used MiXCR to reprocess the PCR reads, holding one entry per CDR3 protein. Seen here are about 4,200 distinct CDR3 sequences, just under 35% observed once, and the top ten hold under 30%. The sample taken for sequencing was CD4+ T cells from blood, cultured in vitro. This receptor was identified in a human donor in good health. The chain is built from TRBV12-3 or TRBV12-4 and TRBJ1-1, with D uncertain. Here the CDR3 DNA reads TGTGCCAGCAGTAGTAAGCAGGCGGCTTTCTTT. Residues: CASSSKQAAFF.